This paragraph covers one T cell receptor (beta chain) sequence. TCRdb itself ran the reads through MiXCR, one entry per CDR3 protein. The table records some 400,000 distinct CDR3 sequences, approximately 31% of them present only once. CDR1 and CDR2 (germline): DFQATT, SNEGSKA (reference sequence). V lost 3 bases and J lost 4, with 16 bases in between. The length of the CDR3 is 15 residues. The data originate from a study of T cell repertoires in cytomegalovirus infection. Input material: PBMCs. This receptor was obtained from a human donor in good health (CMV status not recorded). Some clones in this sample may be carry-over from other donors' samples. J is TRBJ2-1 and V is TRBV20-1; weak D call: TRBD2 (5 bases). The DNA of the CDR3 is TGCAGTGCTAGGGGAGCGCCTGTTCTTTACAATGAGCAGTTCTTC. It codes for CSARGAPVLYNEQFF.